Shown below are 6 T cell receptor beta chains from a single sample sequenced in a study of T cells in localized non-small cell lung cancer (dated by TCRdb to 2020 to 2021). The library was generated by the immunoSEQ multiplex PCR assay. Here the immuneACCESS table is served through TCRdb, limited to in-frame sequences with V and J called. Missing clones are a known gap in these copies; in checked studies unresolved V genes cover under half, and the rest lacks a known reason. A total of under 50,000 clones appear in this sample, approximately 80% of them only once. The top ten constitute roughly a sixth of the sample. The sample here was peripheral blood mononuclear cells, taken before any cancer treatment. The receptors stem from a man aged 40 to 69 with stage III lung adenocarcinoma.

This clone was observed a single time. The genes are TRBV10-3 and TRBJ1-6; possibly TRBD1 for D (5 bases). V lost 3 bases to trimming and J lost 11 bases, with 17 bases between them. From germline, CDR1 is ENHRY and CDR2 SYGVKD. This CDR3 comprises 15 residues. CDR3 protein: CAISDSGTADTPLHF. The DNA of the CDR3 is TGTGCCATCAGTGACTCCGGGACGGCTGATACACCCCTCCACTTT.

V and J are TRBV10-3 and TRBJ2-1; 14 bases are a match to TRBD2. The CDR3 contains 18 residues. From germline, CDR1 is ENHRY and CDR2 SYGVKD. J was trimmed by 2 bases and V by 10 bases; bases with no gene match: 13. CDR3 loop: CASQTGTSGGFTYNEQFF. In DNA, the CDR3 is TGTGCCAGCCAGACCGGGACTAGCGGGGGCTTTACCTACAATGAGCAGTTCTTC.

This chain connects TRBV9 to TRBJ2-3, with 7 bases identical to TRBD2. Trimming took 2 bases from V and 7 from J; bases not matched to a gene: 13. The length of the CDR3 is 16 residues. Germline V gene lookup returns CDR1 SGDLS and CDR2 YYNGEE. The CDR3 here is CASSVSGARLGYTQYF. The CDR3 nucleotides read TGTGCCAGCAGCGTGAGCGGGGCCAGGTTGGGCTATACGCAGTATTTT.

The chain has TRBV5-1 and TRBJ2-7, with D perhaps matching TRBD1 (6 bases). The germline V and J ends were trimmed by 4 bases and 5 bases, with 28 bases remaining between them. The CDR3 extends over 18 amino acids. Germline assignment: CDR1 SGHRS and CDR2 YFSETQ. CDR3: CASSSNRAVTGGGHEQYF. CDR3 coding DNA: TGCGCCAGCAGCAGTAACAGGGCCGTAACTGGGGGTGGGCACGAGCAGTACTTC.

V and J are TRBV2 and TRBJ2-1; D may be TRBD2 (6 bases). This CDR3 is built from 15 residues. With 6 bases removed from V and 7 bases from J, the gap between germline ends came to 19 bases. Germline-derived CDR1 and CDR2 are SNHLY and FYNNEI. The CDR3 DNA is TGTGCCAGCAGCAAAGAGGGAGGAGGGTGGAATGAGCAGTTCTTC. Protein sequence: CASSKEGGGWNEQFF.

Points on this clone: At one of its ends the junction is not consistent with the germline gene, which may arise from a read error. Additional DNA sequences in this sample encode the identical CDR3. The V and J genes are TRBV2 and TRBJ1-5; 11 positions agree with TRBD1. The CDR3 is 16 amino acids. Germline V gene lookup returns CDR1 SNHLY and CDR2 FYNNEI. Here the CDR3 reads CASSRDRGTNGQPQHF. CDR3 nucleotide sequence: TGTGCTAGCAGTAGGGACAGGGGGACGAACGGTCAGCCCCAGCATTTT.